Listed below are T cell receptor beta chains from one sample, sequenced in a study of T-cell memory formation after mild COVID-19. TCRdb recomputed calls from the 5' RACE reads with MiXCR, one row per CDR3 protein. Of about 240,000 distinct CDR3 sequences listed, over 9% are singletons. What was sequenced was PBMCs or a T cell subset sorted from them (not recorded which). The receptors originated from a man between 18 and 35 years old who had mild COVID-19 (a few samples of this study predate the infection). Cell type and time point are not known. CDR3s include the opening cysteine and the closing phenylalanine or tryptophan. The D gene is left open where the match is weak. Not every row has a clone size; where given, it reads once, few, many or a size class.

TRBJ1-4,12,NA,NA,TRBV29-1,TGCAGCGTTGGGGGGGTTTATGAAAAACTGTTTTTT,CSVGGVYEKLFF
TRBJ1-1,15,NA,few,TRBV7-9,TGTGCCAGCAGCTGGACTGCCGGACTGAACACTGAAGCTTTCTTT,CASSWTAGLNTEAFF
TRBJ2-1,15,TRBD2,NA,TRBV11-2,TGTGCCAGCAGCTTCCCGGGGGGGCCGGTGGTTGAGCAGTTCTTC,CASSFPGGPVVEQFF
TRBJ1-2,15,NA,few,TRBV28,TGTGCCAGCAGTTTGCGACAGGCGATAGACTATGGCTACACCTTC,CASSLRQAIDYGYTF
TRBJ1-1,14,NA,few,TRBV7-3,TGTGCCAGCAGCTTCACGGGGGGTGACCTTGAAGCTTTCTTT,CASSFTGGDLEAFF
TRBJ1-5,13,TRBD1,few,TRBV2,TGTGCCAGCAGTGAGACAGGGTTTCCAGCCCAGCATTTT,CASSETGFPAQHF
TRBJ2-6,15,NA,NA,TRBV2,TGTGCCAGCAGTGAGGTAGTCTCTGGGGCCAACGTCCTGACTTTC,CASSEVVSGANVLTF
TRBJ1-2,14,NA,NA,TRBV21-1,TGTGCCAGCAGCAAAGATGAGGGGGGCTATGGCTACACCTTC,CASSKDEGGYGYTF
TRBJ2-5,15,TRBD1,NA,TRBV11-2,TGTGCCAGCAGCTTGAGGCCGACAGGGGTGGAGACCCAGTACTTC,CASSLRPTGVETQYF
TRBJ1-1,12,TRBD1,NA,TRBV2,TGTGCCAGGGGACAGTGGAACACTGAAGCTTTCTTT,CARGQWNTEAFF
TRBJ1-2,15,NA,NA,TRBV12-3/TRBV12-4,TGTGCCAGCAGTGCGACAAGGCCCCCAAACTATGGCTACACCTTC,CASSATRPPNYGYTF
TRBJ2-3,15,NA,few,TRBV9,TGTGCCAGCAGCCCGCGGGGTTTTCTCACAGATACGCAGTATTTT,CASSPRGFLTDTQYF
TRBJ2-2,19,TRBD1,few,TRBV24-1,TGTGCCACCAGTGATATTGGACCCCGACAGGGCGGGAACACCGGGGAGCTGTTTTTT,CATSDIGPRQGGNTGELFF
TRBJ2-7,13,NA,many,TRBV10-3,TGTGCCATCATGGTGGCAGAAACCTACGAGCAGTACTTC,CAIMVAETYEQYF
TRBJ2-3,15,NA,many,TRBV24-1,TGTGCCACCAGTGGAACCCGGGGAGGCGCAGATACGCAGTATTTT,CATSGTRGGADTQYF
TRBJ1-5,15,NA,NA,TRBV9,TGTGCCAGCAGCGTAGATGGAGATAGCAATCAGCCCCAGCATTTT,CASSVDGDSNQPQHF
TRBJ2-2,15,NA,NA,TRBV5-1,TGCGCCAGCAGCCGGACGGAAAGAAACACCGGGGAGCTGTTTTTT,CASSRTERNTGELFF
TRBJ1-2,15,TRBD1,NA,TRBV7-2,TGTGCCAGCAGCGCAGGTCGGACAGGGCCCTTTGGCTACACCTTC,CASSAGRTGPFGYTF
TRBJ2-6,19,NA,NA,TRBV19,TGTGCCAGTAGCCCACGGGGGGGGACAGGGCGCTCTGGGGCCAACGTCCTGACTTTC,CASSPRGGTGRSGANVLTF
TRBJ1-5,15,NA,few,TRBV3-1,TGTGCCAGCAGCCAAGAGGTGGGGGCTTTTCAGCCCCAGCATTTT,CASSQEVGAFQPQHF
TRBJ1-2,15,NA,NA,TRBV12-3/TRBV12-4,TGTGCCAGCAGTCCCCCCCCGGGGCCGGGCTATGGCTACACCTTC,CASSPPPGPGYGYTF
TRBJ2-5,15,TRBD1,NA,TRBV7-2,TGTGCCAGCAGCAGGACCGGGGACAGCCAAGAGACCCAGTACTTC,CASSRTGDSQETQYF
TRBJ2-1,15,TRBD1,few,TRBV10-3,TGTGCCATCAGTGAGACCGGGACAGGGTACAATGAGCAGTTCTTC,CAISETGTGYNEQFF